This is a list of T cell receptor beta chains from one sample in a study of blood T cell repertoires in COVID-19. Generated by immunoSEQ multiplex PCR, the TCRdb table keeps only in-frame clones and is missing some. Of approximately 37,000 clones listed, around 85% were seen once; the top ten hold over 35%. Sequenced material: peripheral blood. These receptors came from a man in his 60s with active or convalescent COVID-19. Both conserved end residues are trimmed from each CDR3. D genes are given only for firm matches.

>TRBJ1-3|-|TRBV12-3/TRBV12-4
ASSRRENTIY
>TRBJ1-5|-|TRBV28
ASSPMGGLTNQPQH
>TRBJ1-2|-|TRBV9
ASSPRDPSYGYT
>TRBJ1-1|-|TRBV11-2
ASSLGGNGEAF
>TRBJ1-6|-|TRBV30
AWSWGEPNSPLH
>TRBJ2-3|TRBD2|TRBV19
ASSKNPGLAGVADTQY
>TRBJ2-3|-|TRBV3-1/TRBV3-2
ASSQWRDTSTDTQY
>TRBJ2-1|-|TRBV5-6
ASSFARFGEQF
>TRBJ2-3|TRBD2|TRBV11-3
ASTQMREGPDTQY
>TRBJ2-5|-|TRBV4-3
ASSPGLEETQY
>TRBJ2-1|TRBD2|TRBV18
ASSPPGLGSAEQF
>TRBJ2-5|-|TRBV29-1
SVEVAGSSGGETQY
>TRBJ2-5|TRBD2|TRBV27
ASSSLAGGPRETQY
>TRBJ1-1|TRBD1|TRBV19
ASSLPGQGLNTEAF
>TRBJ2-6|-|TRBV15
ATSRDLRGYGANVLT
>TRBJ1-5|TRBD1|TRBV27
ASSHRGSNQPQH
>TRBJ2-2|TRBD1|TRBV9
ASSPQGQLNGELF
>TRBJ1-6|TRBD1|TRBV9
ASSRTGYNSPLH
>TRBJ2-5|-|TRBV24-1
ATSGGEGETQY
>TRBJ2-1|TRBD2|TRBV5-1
ASSYGGAFNEQF
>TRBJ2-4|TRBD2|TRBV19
ASSIVWTSGRKSKNIQY
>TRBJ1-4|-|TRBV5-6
ASMRGNEKLF
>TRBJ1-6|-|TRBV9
ASSVRGWGSPLH
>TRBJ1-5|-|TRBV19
ASRPQGFSQPQH
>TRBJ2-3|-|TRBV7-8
ASSLTTPSGADTQY
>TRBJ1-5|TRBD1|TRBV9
ASSVGGQALGDQPQH
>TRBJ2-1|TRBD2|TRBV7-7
ASSPVTSGRENEQF
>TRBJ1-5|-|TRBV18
ASSPQSNSNQPQH
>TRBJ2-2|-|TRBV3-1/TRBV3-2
AKRGDGELF
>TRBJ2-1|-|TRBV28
ATESTYNEQF
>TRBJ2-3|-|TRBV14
ASSQLTWSDTQY
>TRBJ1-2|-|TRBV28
ASSLGGYGYT
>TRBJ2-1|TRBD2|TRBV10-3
ATLAGTYNEQF
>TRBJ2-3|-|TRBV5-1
ASSLTSGGDTQY
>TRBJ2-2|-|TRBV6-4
ASSPQGPGELF
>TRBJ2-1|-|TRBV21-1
ASGTGLRSYNEQF
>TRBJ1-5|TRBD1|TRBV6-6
ASSDRGYQPQH
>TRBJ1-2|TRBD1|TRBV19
ASSLGAFTGVYGYT
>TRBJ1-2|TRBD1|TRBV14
ASSQGTGVEYGYT
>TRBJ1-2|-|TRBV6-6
ASSRLDIYGYT
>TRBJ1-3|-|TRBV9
ASSARLNSGNTIY
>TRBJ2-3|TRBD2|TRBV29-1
SVPSGATDTQY
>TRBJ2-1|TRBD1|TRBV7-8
ASSLGQGDEQF